These 4 T cell receptor beta chains were sequenced from one sample in a study of OX40 agonist ivuxolimab in advanced cancers. The library was obtained by the immunoSEQ multiplex PCR assay. As stored in TCRdb, this immuneACCESS dataset retains in-frame rearrangements with V and J assigned. A fraction of the clones does not appear; measured against another copy, unresolved V genes explain less than half of the discrepancy, and the remainder lacks a known reason. The sample data list around 70,000 clones, and roughly 90% of these were observed just once. The ten largest clones represent about 1% of the sample. The specimen comprised CD4+ or CD8+ T cells sorted from blood, sampled in a trial of the OX40 agonist ivuxolimab. The receptor source for this set is an adult with an advanced solid tumor such as melanoma, head and neck, liver or kidney cancer.

V gene TRBV11-3 combines with J gene TRBJ2-2, with 9 nucleotides matching TRBD1. The CDR3 totals 15 residues. Unmatched junction bases numbered 3, after V lost 4 bases and J lost 3 bases. Germline loops: CDR1 SGHNT, CDR2 YENEEA. The CDR3 nucleotides are TGTGCCAGCAGCTCCGGACAGGGGCACACCGGGGAGCTGTTTTTT. The encoded protein is CASSSGQGHTGELFF.

The chain links TRBV7-6 to TRBJ2-7; 7 bases are shared with TRBD1. In germline, CDR1 is SGHVS, CDR2 FNYEAQ. The CDR3 is 13 residues long. Trimming at V came to 5 bases and at J to 2 bases, leaving 3 bases not matched to a gene. The CDR3 bases are TGTGCCAGCAGCCGCGACAGGGCCTACGAGCAGTACTTC. It codes for CASSRDRAYEQYF.

V is TRBV6-5 and J is TRBJ1-3; the D gene is possibly TRBD1 (5 bases). Germline V CDR1 and CDR2: MNHEY, SVGAGI. Trimming took 5 bases from V and 0 from J, leaving 11 bases between them. The CDR3 sequence is 15 residues long. The CDR3 spells CASSQTAISGNTIYF. Written as DNA, the CDR3 is TGTGCCAGCAGTCAGACAGCTATCTCTGGAAACACCATATATTTT.

This chain connects TRBV5-1 to TRBJ2-7; 14 bases align to TRBD2. Germline-derived CDR1 and CDR2 are SGHRS and YFSETQ. This CDR3 comprises 15 residues. V trimming: 3 bases; J trimming: 6 bases; junction bases outside the gene matches: 5. The CDR3, as DNA: TGCGCCAGCAGCTCCACCGGGACTAGCGGGAGCGAGCAGTACTTC. Amino acids: CASSSTGTSGSEQYF.